Presented here are 18 T cell receptor beta chains from one specimen sequenced in a study of identical twins. TCRdb recomputed calls from the 5' RACE reads with MiXCR, one row per CDR3 protein. The table lists 400,000 to 600,000 distinct CDR3 sequences, around 24% of them singletons. The same sample was also used in a study of yellow fever vaccine responses in identical twins.

The sequencing sample was made of CD4+ T cells sorted from blood. The receptors were sampled from a woman aged 18-35 years in good health.

The chain recombines TRBV28 with TRBJ2-1, with 9 bases lining up with TRBD2. The CDR3 contains 16 residues. Trimming cost V 4 bases and J 2 bases; bases outside gene matches: 6. The germline V gene has CDR1 MDHEN and CDR2 SYDVKM. This CDR3 reads CASSSHSGGPYNEQFF. CDR3 in DNA: TGTGCCAGCAGTTCTCATAGCGGGGGCCCCTACAATGAGCAGTTCTTC.

The rearrangement uses TRBV20-1 and TRBJ2-5; 7 bases align to TRBD2. This CDR3 is 14 amino acids long. Germline values: CDR1 DFQATT, CDR2 SNEGSKA (reference sequence). This CDR3 is CTTAKGGGQETQYF. The CDR3 DNA is TGCACCACAGCTAAAGGCGGGGGCCAAGAGACCCAGTACTTC.

This clonotype was seen more than once but under ten times. The chain recombines TRBV20-1 with TRBJ2-6; the D is unclear. Trimming left V 0 bases short and J 7 bases short, with 13 bases between. CDR3 length: 15 amino acids. Germline CDR1 and CDR2: DFQATT and SNEGSKA (reference sequence). The CDR3 protein is CSARDKGLEANVLTF. CDR3 bases: TGCAGTGCTAGAGATAAGGGTCTGGAAGCCAACGTCCTGACTTTC.

The chain carries TRBV24-1 and TRBJ1-4; D is unclear. Per the germline V gene, CDR1 is KGHDR and CDR2 is SFDVKD. This CDR3 comprises 14 residues. Between the trimmed V and J ends, which lost 2 bases and 10 bases, there was a span of 13 bases. CDR3 coding DNA: TGTGCCACCAGTGATTCTGGGCCTCCCCGAAAACTGTTTTTT. It yields the protein CATSDSGPPRKLFF.

In its sample, this clonotype was seen a few times. The genes are TRBV20-1 and TRBJ2-1, with 8 bases fitting TRBD2. With V trimmed by 6 bases and J by 2 bases, 9 bases remained unmatched. Germline CDR1 reads DFQATT; CDR2 reads SNEGSKA (reference sequence). The length of the CDR3 is 15 residues. The CDR3 here is CSAHAGLGTYNEQFF. Written as DNA, the CDR3 is TGCAGTGCGCACGCGGGACTAGGCACCTACAATGAGCAGTTCTTC.

The chain couples TRBV5-1 to TRBJ2-2; 8 nucleotides line up with TRBD1. Germline V lookup: CDR1 SGHRS, CDR2 YFSETQ. CDR3 length equals 16 residues. J was trimmed by 2 bases and V by 4 bases; bases with no gene match: 7. The CDR3: CASSRSQGVNTGELFF. The CDR3 nucleotides are TGCGCCAGCAGCCGATCACAGGGGGTCAACACCGGGGAGCTGTTTTTT.

This clonotype was seen a handful of times. V and J are TRBV6-1 and TRBJ2-1; D remains ambiguous. V lost 0 bases and J 3 bases, leaving 6 bases between the germline ends. Germline CDR1 and CDR2: MNHNS and SASEGT. The CDR3 has 14 amino acids. CDR3 residues: CASSEAPVYNEQFF. The DNA for the CDR3 is TGTGCCAGCAGTGAAGCTCCGGTCTACAATGAGCAGTTCTTC.

This clonotype occurred a few times. The chain uses TRBV24-1 and TRBJ2-1; 9 bases are a match to TRBD2. Germline trimming cut 4 bases from V and 10 bases from J; bases unmatched to any gene: 4. The germline gives CDR1 KGHDR, CDR2 SFDVKD. The CDR3 totals 13 residues. The DNA for the CDR3 is TGTGCCACCAGTGAACCCGGACTAGCGGAGCAGTTCTTC. Translating gives CATSEPGLAEQFF.

The table lists this clonotype with a few counts. The chain is built from TRBV20-1 and TRBJ1-6; D is unresolved. V was pared by 0 bases and J by 5 bases, with 8 bases between. Germline V gene lookup returns CDR1 DFQATT and CDR2 SNEGSKA (reference sequence). CDR3 length: 14 residues. The DNA for the CDR3 is TGCAGTGCTAGAGACAGGAGAGATAATTCACCCCTCCACTTT. Amino acid sequence: CSARDRRDNSPLHF.

The chain carries TRBV3-1 and TRBJ1-2, with D hard to call. V gave up 4 bases and J gave up 6 bases, with 12 bases separating them. The CDR3 has 13 residues. In germline, CDR1 is LGHDT, CDR2 YNNKEL (reference sequence). CDR3 protein: CASSPWETDGYTF. The DNA for the CDR3 is TGTGCCAGCAGCCCATGGGAAACTGATGGCTACACCTTC.

The chain carries TRBV12-3 or TRBV12-4 and TRBJ2-1, with TRBD2 matching over 9 bases. There are 16 residues in the CDR3. V shed 5 bases and J 2 bases; nucleotides not matched to a gene: 7. In nucleotides, the CDR3 is TGTGCCAGCAGTCCCACCGGGACTAGCCCCTACAATGAGCAGTTCTTC. It is translated as CASSPTGTSPYNEQFF.

The rearrangement links TRBV27 to TRBJ2-1; 9 nucleotides match TRBD1. CDR3 length: 14 residues. Per germline, CDR1 MNHEY and CDR2 SMNVEV (reference sequence). Trimming took 5 bases from V and 9 from J; bases not matched to a gene: 8. The CDR3 DNA reads as TGTGCCAGCAGTCCCCGGACAGGGGTGGGTGAGCAGTTCTTC. This translates into CASSPRTGVGEQFF.

J is TRBJ2-2 and V is TRBV6-2 or TRBV6-3, with 8 bases matching TRBD2. The CDR3 is 17 amino acids. After removal of 2 bases from V and 1 base from J, the junction contained 6 bases not matched to a gene. The germline gives CDR1 MNHEY, CDR2 SVGEGT. CDR3 amino acids: CASSYAGLAGNTGELFF. CDR3 bases: TGTGCCAGCAGTTACGCCGGGCTAGCGGGGAACACCGGGGAGCTGTTTTTT.

CDR3 nucleotides: TGCGCCAGCAGCTTCACAGGGGGCAGTGGTGAAAAACTGTTTTTT. It yields the protein CASSFTGGSGEKLFF. V is TRBV5-1 and J is TRBJ1-4; 9 positions agree with TRBD1. V lost 2 bases, J lost 7 bases, and 6 bases stayed unmatched. Germline CDR1 SGHRS, CDR2 YFSETQ. CDR3 length: 15 residues.

This clonotype has more than one count but fewer than ten. The chain combines TRBV11-2 with TRBJ2-1; D gene ambiguous. The germline CDR1 and CDR2 sequences are SGHAT and FQNNGV. V lost 0 bases to trimming and J lost 1 base, with 7 bases between them. The CDR3 totals 15 residues. This chain's CDR3 is CASSLDLESYNEQFF. Here the CDR3 DNA reads TGTGCCAGCAGCTTAGATCTAGAGTCCTACAATGAGCAGTTCTTC.

In its sample, this clonotype was seen a few times. This chain uses TRBV6-1 with TRBJ2-3; 7 bases match TRBD2. Per the germline V gene, CDR1 is MNHNS and CDR2 is SASEGT. This CDR3 has 14 residues. The V gene end was trimmed by 8 bases and the J gene end by 4 bases; junction bases not matched to a gene: 9. CDR3 residues: CASGHGGSADTQYF. The CDR3 DNA reads as TGTGCCAGCGGACACGGCGGGAGCGCAGATACGCAGTATTTT.

There are many counts of this clonotype. V usage is TRBV7-9 and J usage is TRBJ2-3; no clear D gene. The ends were cut back, 0 bases at V and 2 bases at J, with 9 bases in the middle. The CDR3 covers 15 residues. CDR1 is SEHNR and CDR2 is FQNEAQ in the germline V gene (reference sequence). CDR3 region: CASSLAVGSTDTQYF. CDR3 nucleotides: TGTGCCAGCAGCTTAGCGGTCGGTTCCACAGATACGCAGTATTTT. Looking up the rest from reference TRBV7-9 and TRBJ2-3 gives the full variable domain: DTGVSQNPRHKITKRGQNVTFRCDPISEHNRLYWYRQTLGQGPEFLTYFQNEAQLEKSRLLSDRFSAERPKGSFSTLEIQRTEQGDSAMYLCASSLAVGSTDTQYFGPGTRLTVL.

This chain links TRBV29-1 with TRBJ2-1; D not certain. The CDR3 is 11 amino acids. The V and J ends lost 2 bases and 7 bases respectively, with 6 bases between them. The germline gives CDR1 SQVTM, CDR2 ANQGSEA. In DNA form, the CDR3 reads TGCAGCGTTGAACTACTAAATGAGCAGTTCTTC. Protein product: CSVELLNEQFF.